A single sample is the source of the 18 T cell receptor beta chains below, sequenced in a study of blood T cells in healthy people across ages. Combining a sample-barcoded 5' primer with a J-beta primer mix, a second PCR ran for roughly 7 to 11 cycles. MiXCR, applied by TCRdb to the 5' RACE reads, yields one record per CDR3 protein. The sample shows more than 750,000 distinct CDR3 sequences, just under 30% of them seen only once. This sample also appeared in a second study, on T cells of mothers and their children.

The sample taken for sequencing was blood. These receptors all stem from a woman aged 40 to 50 in good health.

Only a few counts were recorded for this clonotype. The chain uses TRBV10-1 and TRBJ2-1, with 9 bases identical to TRBD2. The V gene end was trimmed by 5 bases and the J gene end by 0 bases; junction bases not matched to a gene: 8. The germline V gene has CDR1 WNHNN and CDR2 SYGVQD (reference sequence). The CDR3 runs to 17 residues. Written as DNA, the CDR3 is TGCGCCAGCAGTTCCCTAGCGGGGCCTAGCTCCTACAATGAGCAGTTCTTC. Translation gives CASSSLAGPSSYNEQFF.

This clonotype was detected only a few times. The chain carries TRBV5-1 and TRBJ1-2, with 7 nucleotides matching TRBD1. Losses at the gene ends were 5 bases for V and 0 bases for J; bases not matched to a gene: 7. Germline V gene sequence: CDR1 SGHRS, CDR2 YFSETQ. The CDR3 loop spans 15 amino acids. The CDR3 protein is CASRQGQVPNYGYTF. CDR3 sequence (DNA): TGCGCCAGCAGACAAGGACAGGTCCCTAACTATGGCTACACCTTC.

Points on this clonotype: This may be a read error: a much more frequent sequence differs by one nucleotide. V gene TRBV13 combines with J gene TRBJ2-5; possibly TRBD2 for D (5 bases). The J call may be in error: the DNA end matches TRBJ2-7 better. The CDR3 consists of 14 residues. Per the germline V gene, CDR1 is PRHDT and CDR2 is FYEKMQ (reference sequence). The CDR3 loop reads CASSPGRANYEQYF. In DNA form, the CDR3 reads TGTGCCAGCAGCCCCGGGCGGGCCAACTACGAGCAGTACTTC.

This clonotype was observed a few times. V usage is TRBV5-1 and J usage is TRBJ1-1, with TRBD1 as a possible D gene (5 bases). The CDR3 has 14 amino acids. Trimming removed 0 bases from V and 5 bases from J, with 11 bases in between. Looked up from germline, CDR1 is SGHRS and CDR2 is YFSETQ. The CDR3 DNA follows: TGCGCCAGCAGCTTGGTACAGGCGGGAACTGAAGCTTTCTTT. Its translation: CASSLVQAGTEAFF.

Only a few counts were recorded for this clonotype. The genes are TRBV18 and TRBJ1-5; D ambiguous. CDR3 size: 13 residues. Trimming removed 2 bases from V and 6 bases from J, with 8 bases in between. The germline V gene encodes CDR1 KGHSH and CDR2 LQKENI. DNA for the CDR3: TGTGCCAGCTCACCATCAGGAGGTCAGCCCCAGCATTTT. It codes for CASSPSGGQPQHF.

This clonotype was counted between two and nine times. This chain links TRBV2 with TRBJ1-5; no clear D. Germline CDR1 and CDR2: SNHLY and FYNNEI. Trimming took 7 bases from V and 0 from J, leaving 13 bases between them. This CDR3 comprises 15 residues. The CDR3 sequence is CASTEGRASNQPQHF. CDR3 sequence (DNA): TGTGCCAGCACCGAGGGTAGGGCTAGCAATCAGCCCCAGCATTTT.

In this sample, this clonotype turned up a few times. The V gene is TRBV28, the J gene TRBJ1-5; D is unresolved. The V end lost 5 bases, the J end lost 4 bases, and 21 bases lay between the germline ends. In germline, CDR1 is MDHEN, CDR2 SYDVKM. This CDR3 region has 17 residues. The CDR3 spells CASSLEAAIGLNQPQHF. For the CDR3, the DNA is TGTGCCAGCAGTCTGGAGGCAGCTATAGGACTTAATCAGCCCCAGCATTTT.

The table lists this clonotype with a few counts. The chain has TRBV7-2 and TRBJ2-3, with D possibly matching TRBD2 (6 bases). Germline-derived CDR1 and CDR2 are SGHTA and FQGNSA. The CDR3 length is 15 residues. Trimming shortened V by 4 bases and J by 0 bases, and 11 bases separated the two germline ends. CDR3 in amino acids: CASSSRDFSTDTQYF. DNA of the CDR3: TGTGCCAGCAGCTCCCGGGACTTTAGCACAGATACGCAGTATTTT.

This clonotype was seen ten or more times. The chain couples TRBV18 to TRBJ2-1; the match to TRBD2 covers 8 bases. Trimming at V came to 1 base and at J to 2 bases, leaving 7 bases not matched to a gene. The CDR3 extends over 17 amino acids. CDR1 and CDR2 from the germline V gene are KGHSH and LQKENI. In nucleotides, the CDR3 is TGTGCCAGCTCACCACGCGTAAGCGGGGGTGCCTACAATGAGCAGTTCTTC. Its protein product is CASSPRVSGGAYNEQFF.

The V call is TRBV9, the J call TRBJ2-3; TRBD1 matches 8 bases. Germline V gene data show CDR1 as SGDLS and CDR2 as YYNGEE. The V segment lost 1 base and the J segment 2 bases; nucleotides outside the gene matches: 6. This CDR3 contains 16 residues. CDR3 residues: CASSVRGQGVTDTQYF. CDR3 DNA sequence: TGTGCCAGCAGCGTACGTGGACAGGGTGTCACAGATACGCAGTATTTT.

The rearrangement uses TRBV28 and TRBJ1-2; D unclear. The CDR3 has 13 amino acids. Trimming left V 7 bases short and J 2 bases short, with 11 bases between. Germline values: CDR1 MDHEN, CDR2 SYDVKM. The CDR3 nucleotides read TGTGCCAGCAATGGCCCGGGGAACTATGGCTACACCTTC. Its protein is CASNGPGNYGYTF.

This clonotype was seen a handful of times. This sequence joins TRBV12-3 or TRBV12-4 and TRBJ2-2; the match to TRBD2 covers 8 bases. V shed 5 bases and J 1 base; nucleotides not matched to a gene: 3. The CDR3 spans 15 residues. This CDR3 is CASSPSGRNTGELFF. CDR3 coding DNA: TGTGCCAGCAGTCCTAGCGGGCGGAACACCGGGGAGCTGTTTTTT.

In its sample, this clonotype was seen a few times. CDR3 sequence reads: CASSILDRAETQYF. CDR3 DNA sequence: TGTGCCAGCAGCATACTGGACAGGGCAGAGACCCAGTACTTC. This chain links TRBV9 with TRBJ2-5, with TRBD1 identical over 8 bases. The CDR3 extends over 14 amino acids. V lost 4 bases, J lost 4 bases, and 6 bases stayed unmatched. Germline-derived CDR1 and CDR2 are SGDLS and YYNGEE.

The V and J genes are TRBV29-1 and TRBJ2-1, with 9 bases aligning to TRBD2. Trimming removed 4 bases from V and 5 bases from J; junction bases left unmatched: 15. Per germline, CDR1 SQVTM and CDR2 ANQGSEA. CDR3 length: 17 amino acids. The CDR3, as DNA: TGCAGCGTTGCGTGGATAGCGGGGGCCGTAGAGAACAATGAGCAGTTCTTC. Residues: CSVAWIAGAVENNEQFF.

In its sample, this clonotype was seen a few times. The rearrangement joins TRBV29-1 to TRBJ2-3; D gene uncertain. The CDR3 is 12 amino acids. Germline lookup yields CDR1 SQVTM and CDR2 ANQGSEA. V was trimmed by 7 bases and J by 2 bases, leaving 10 bases between them. The CDR3 spells CSAPTATDTQYF. The CDR3 bases are TGCAGCGCTCCAACAGCCACAGATACGCAGTATTTT.

Many counts were recorded for this clonotype. J is TRBJ1-1 and V is TRBV11-2, with D unresolved. The ends were cut back, 1 base at V and 2 bases at J, with 11 bases in the middle. The CDR3 is 15 amino acids. CDR1 SGHAT and CDR2 FQNNGV come from the germline V gene. CDR3 in amino acids: CASSLGWEGNTEAFF. The CDR3 DNA sequence: TGTGCCAGCAGCTTAGGATGGGAGGGTAACACTGAAGCTTTCTTT.

In its sample, this clonotype was seen a few times. The V call is TRBV5-1, the J call TRBJ1-1; tentatively, D is TRBD1 (6 bases). The CDR3 is made up of 13 amino acids. Trimming took off 3 bases at V and 8 bases at J, with 14 bases between the two ends. Germline V gives CDR1 SGHRS, CDR2 YFSETQ. In nucleotides, the CDR3 is TGCGCCAGCAGCTATGGACAGTTGTGGGAAGCTTTCTTT. Its protein is CASSYGQLWEAFF.

The chain combines TRBV27 with TRBJ1-2, with D tentatively TRBD1 (6 bases). The germline V gene encodes CDR1 MNHEY and CDR2 SMNVEV (reference sequence). This CDR3 is built from 15 residues. V was cut by 5 bases and J by 3 bases, with 16 bases left in between. The CDR3 DNA sequence: TGTGCCAGCAGTCTAAGACAGGATCCGTACTATGGCTACACCTTC. It is translated as CASSLRQDPYYGYTF.